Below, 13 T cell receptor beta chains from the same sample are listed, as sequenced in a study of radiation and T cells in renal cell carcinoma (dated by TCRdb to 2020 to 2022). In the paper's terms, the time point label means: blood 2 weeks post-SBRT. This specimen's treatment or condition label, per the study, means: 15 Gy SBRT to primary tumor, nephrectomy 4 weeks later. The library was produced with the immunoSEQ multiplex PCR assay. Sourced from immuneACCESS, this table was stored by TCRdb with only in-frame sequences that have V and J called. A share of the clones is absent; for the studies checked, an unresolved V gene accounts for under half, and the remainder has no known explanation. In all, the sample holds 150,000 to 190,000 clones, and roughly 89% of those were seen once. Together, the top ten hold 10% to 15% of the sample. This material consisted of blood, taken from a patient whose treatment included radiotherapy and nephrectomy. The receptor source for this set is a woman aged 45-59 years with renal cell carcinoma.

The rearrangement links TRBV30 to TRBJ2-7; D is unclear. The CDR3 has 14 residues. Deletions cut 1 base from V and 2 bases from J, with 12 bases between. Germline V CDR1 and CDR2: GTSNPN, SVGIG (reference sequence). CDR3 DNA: TGTGCCTGGAGTGGCGGCTGGCGCACCTACGAGCAGTACTTC. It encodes CAWSGGWRTYEQYF.

DNA for the CDR3: TGCGCCAGCAGCTCCTTTAGCGGGGGGCTCCGCACAGATACGCAGTATTTT. It is translated as CASSSFSGGLRTDTQYF. The chain combines TRBV5-1 with TRBJ2-3; 10 nucleotides align to TRBD2. Unmatched junction bases numbered 8, after V lost 3 bases and J lost 1 base. The CDR3 spans 17 residues. Germline V gene data show CDR1 as SGHRS and CDR2 as YFSETQ.

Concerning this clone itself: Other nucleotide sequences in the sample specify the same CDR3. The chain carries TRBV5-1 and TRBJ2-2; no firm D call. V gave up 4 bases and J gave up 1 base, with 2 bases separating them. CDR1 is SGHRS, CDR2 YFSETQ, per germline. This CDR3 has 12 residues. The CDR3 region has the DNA TGCGCCAGCAGCCTGAACACCGGGGAGCTGTTTTTT. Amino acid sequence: CASSLNTGELFF. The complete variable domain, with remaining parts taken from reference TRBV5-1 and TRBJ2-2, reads KAGVTQTPRYLIKTRGQQVTLSCSPISGHRSVSWYQQTPGQGLQFLFEYFSETQRNKGNFPGRFSGRQFSNSRSEMNVSTLELGDSALYLCASSLNTGELFFGEGSRLTVL.

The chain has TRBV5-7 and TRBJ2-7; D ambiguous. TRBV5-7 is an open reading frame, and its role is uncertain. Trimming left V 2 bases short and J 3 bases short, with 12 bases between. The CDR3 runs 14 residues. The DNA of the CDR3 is TGTGCCAGCAGCTTTCATTTAGGAGACTACGAGCAGTACTTC. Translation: CASSFHLGDYEQYF.

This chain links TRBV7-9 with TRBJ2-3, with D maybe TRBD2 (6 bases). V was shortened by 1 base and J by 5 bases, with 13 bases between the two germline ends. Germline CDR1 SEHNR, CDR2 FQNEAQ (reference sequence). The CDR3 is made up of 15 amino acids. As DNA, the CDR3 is TGTGCCAGCAGCTTAGTCGGGGGAACCAGAGATACGCAGTATTTT. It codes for CASSLVGGTRDTQYF.

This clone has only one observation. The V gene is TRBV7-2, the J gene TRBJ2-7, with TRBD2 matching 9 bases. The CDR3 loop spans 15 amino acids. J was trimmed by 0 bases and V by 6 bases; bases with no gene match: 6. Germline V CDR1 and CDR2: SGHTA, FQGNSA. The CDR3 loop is CASSRTSGFSYEQYF. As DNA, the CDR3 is TGTGCCAGCAGTCGTACTAGCGGGTTCTCCTACGAGCAGTACTTC.

This chain's CDR3 is CASSQADSEQYF. In DNA form, the CDR3 reads TGCGCCAGCAGCCAAGCCGACAGCGAGCAGTACTTC. The chain links TRBV4-3 to TRBJ2-7; possibly TRBD1 for D (5 bases). Trimming took 1 base from V and 6 from J, leaving 7 bases between them. The CDR3 totals 12 residues. Germline loops: CDR1 LGHNA, CDR2 YSLEER.

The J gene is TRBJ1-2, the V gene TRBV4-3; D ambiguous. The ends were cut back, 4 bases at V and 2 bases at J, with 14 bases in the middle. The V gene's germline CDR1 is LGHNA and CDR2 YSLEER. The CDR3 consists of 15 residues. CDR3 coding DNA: TGCGCCAGCAGCCCCGATAGGAGCGGAAACTATGGCTACACCTTC. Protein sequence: CASSPDRSGNYGYTF.

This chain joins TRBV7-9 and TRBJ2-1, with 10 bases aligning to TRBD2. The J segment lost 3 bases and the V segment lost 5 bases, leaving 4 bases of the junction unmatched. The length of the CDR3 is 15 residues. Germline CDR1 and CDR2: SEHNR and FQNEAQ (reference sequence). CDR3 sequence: CASSISGGSYNEQFF. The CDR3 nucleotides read TGTGCCAGCAGCATTAGCGGGGGGAGCTACAATGAGCAGTTCTTC.

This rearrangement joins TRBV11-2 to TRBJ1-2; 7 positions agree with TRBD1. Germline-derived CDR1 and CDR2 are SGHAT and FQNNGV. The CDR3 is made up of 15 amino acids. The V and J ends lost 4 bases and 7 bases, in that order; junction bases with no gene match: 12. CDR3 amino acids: CASSYLTGSSSGYTF. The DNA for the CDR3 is TGTGCCAGCAGCTATCTGACAGGGAGTAGCAGTGGCTACACCTTC.

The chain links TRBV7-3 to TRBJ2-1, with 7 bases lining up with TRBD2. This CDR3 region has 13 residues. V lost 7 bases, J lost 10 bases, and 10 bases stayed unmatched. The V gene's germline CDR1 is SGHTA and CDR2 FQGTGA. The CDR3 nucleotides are TGTGCCAGCACCCCAAGGGGCGGGGGAGAGCAGTTCTTC. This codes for CASTPRGGGEQFF.

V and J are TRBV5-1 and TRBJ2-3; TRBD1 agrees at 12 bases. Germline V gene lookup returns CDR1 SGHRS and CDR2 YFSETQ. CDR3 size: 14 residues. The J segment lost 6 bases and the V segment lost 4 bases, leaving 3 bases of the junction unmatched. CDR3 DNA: TGCGCCAGCAGCCAGGGACAGGGGGCTGATACGCAGTATTTT. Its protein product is CASSQGQGADTQYF. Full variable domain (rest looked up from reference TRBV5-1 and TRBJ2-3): KAGVTQTPRYLIKTRGQQVTLSCSPISGHRSVSWYQQTPGQGLQFLFEYFSETQRNKGNFPGRFSGRQFSNSRSEMNVSTLELGDSALYLCASSQGQGADTQYFGPGTRLTVL.

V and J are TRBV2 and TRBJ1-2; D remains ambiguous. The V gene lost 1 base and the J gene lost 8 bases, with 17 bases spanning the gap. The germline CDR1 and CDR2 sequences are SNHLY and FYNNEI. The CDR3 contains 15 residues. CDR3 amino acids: CASSEGGSAFRGYTF. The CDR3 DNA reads TGTGCCAGCAGTGAAGGGGGTTCGGCATTCAGGGGCTACACCTTC.